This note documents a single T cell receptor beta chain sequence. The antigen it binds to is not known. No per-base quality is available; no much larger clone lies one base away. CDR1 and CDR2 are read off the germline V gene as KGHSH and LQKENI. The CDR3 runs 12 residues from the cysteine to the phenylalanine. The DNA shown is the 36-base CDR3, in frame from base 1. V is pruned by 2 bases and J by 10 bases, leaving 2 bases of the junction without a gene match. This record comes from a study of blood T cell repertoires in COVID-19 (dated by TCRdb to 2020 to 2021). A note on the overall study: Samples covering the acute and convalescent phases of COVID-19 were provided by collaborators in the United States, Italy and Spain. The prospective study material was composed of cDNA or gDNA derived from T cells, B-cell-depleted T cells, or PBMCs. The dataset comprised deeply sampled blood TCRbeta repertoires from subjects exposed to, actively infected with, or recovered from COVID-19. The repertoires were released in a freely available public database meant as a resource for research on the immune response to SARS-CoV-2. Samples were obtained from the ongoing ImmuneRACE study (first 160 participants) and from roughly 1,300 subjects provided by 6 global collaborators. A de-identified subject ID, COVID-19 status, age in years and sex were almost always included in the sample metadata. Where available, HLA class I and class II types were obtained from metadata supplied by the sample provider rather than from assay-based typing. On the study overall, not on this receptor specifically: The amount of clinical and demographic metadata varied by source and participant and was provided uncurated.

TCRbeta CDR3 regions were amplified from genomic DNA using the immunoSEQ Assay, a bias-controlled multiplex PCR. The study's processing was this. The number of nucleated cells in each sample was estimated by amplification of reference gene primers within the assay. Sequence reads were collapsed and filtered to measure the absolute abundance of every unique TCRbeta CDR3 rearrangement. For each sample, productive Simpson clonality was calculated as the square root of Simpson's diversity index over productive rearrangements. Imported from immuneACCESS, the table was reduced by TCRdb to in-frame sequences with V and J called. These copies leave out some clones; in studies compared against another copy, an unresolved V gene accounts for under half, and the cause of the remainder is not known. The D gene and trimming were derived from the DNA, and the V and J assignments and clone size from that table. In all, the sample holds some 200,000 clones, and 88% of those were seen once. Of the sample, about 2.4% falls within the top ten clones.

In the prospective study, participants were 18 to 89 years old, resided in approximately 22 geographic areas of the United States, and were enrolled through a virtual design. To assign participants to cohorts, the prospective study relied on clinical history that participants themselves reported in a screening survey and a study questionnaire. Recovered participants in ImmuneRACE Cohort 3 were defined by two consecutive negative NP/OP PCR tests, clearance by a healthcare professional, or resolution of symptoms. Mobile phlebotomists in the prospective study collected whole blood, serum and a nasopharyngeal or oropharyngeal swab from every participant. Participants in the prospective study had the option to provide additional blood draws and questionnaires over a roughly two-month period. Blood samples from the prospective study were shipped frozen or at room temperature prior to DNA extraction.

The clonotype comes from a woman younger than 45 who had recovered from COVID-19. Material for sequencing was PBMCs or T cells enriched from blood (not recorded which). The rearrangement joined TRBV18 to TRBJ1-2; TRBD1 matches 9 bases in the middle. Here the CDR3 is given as CASSPRTGDYTF. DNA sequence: TGTGCCAGCTCACCAAGGACAGGGGACTACACCTTC. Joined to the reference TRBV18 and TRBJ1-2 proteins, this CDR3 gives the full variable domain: NAGVMQNPRHLVRRRGQEARLRCSPMKGHSHVYWYRQLPEEGLKFMVYLQKENIIDESGMPKERFSAEFPKEGPSILRIQQVVRGDSAAYFCASSPRTGDYTFGSGTRLTVV.